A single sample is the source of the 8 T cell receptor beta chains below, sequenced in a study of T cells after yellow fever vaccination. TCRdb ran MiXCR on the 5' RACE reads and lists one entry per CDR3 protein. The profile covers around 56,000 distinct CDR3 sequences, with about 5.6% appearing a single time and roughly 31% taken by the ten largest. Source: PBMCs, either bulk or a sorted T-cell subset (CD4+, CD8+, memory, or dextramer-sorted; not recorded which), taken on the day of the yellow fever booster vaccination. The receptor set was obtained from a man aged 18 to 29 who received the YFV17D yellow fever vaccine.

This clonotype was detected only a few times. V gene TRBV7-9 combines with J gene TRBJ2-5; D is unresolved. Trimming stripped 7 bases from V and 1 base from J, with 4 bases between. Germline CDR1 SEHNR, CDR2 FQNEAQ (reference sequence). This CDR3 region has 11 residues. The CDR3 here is CASTGQETQYF. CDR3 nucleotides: TGTGCCAGCACCGGCCAAGAGACCCAGTACTTC.

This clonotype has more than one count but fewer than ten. For the CDR3, the DNA is TGTGCCAGCAGCGTATGGGGTTCTGGGGCCAACGTCCTGACTTTC. It encodes CASSVWGSGANVLTF. The chain has TRBV9 and TRBJ2-6, with no clear D. The germline V gene encodes CDR1 SGDLS and CDR2 YYNGEE. Trimming removed 1 base from V and 1 base from J, with 6 bases in between. CDR3 size: 15 residues.

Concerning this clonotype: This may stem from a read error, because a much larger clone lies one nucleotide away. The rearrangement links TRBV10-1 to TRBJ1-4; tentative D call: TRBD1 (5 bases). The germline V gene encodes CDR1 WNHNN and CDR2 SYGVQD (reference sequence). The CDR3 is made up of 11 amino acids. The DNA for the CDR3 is TGCGCCAGCAGTGAAGGAGGGGAACTGATTTTT. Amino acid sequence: CASSEGGELIF.

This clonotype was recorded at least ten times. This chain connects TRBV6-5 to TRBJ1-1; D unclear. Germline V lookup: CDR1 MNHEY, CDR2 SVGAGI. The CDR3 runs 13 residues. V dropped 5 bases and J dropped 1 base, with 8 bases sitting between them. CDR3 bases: TGTGCCAGCAGTCAAGAGCGGAACACTGAAGCTTTCTTT. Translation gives CASSQERNTEAFF.

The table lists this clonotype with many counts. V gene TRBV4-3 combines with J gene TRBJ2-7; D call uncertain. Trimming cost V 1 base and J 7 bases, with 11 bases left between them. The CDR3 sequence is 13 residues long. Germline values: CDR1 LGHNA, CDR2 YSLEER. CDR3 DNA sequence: TGCGCCAGCAGCCAAGCCAACTGGGAAGAGCAGTACTTC. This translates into CASSQANWEEQYF.

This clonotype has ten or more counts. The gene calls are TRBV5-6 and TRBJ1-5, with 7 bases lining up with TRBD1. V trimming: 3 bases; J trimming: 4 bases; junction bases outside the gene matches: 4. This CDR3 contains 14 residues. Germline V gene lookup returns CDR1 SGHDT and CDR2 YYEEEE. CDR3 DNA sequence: TGTGCCAGCAGCTATCGACAGGGAAATCAGCCCCAGCATTTT. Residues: CASSYRQGNQPQHF.

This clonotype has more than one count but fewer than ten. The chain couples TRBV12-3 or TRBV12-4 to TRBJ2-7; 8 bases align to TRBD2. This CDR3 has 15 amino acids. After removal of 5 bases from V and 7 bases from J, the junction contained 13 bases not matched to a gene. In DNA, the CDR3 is TGTGCCAGCAGTCCCTCGGGGGGCCGGGGGGGGGAGCAGTACTTC. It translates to CASSPSGGRGGEQYF.

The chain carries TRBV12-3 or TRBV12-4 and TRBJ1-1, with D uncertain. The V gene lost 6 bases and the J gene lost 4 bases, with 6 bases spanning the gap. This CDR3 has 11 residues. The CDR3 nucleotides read TGTGCCAGCAGGTTACCCACTGAAGCTTTCTTT. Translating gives CASRLPTEAFF.